This entry features one TCR beta chain sequence. The antigen is not known. There were TCR beta CDR3 regions amplified from RNA transcripts. First-round RT-PCR with HTBI primers amplified the TCR CDR3 region. MiXCR was run by TCRdb on the multiplex PCR reads, yielding one entry per CDR3 protein. The data contain about 640,000 distinct CDR3 sequences, roughly 45% of them seen just once; the ten biggest clones take up 6.5% to 9%. This entry belongs to a study of T cells in Graves' hyperthyroidism and ophthalmopathy. Study observations and caveats: Through a model of 13 V-J features, ophthalmopathy was separated from stable hyperthyroidism. Expanded thyroid clonotypes (above 0.001) were mostly also found in blood. Ophthalmopathy, as predicted by the model, came a median 6.5 months after the prediction.

This CDR3 comprises 14 residues. From germline, CDR1 is SNHLY and CDR2 FYNNEI. V was shortened by 5 bases and J by 3 bases, with 13 bases between the two germline ends. The sequencing input was peripheral blood or thyroid tissue (not recorded which). This sequence originates from an adult man with Graves' disease, either hyperthyroidism or ophthalmopathy (not recorded which). This sequence joins TRBV2 and TRBJ1-2; D unresolved. The CDR3 sequence: CASSHAGSYYGYTF. CDR3 nucleotides: TGTGCCAGCAGTCACGCGGGCAGTTACTATGGCTACACCTTC.